Following are 32 T cell receptor beta chains from one sample sequenced in a study of CD8+ T cells in alopecia areata. Specified treatment: oral pan-JAK inhibitor, 5-10 mg twice daily. Once RNA had been extracted, it was reverse transcribed into cDNA to act as the sequencing template. Measured with immunoSEQ multiplex PCR; TCRdb has only the in-frame clones, and not every one. The table includes about 90,000 clones, around 40% detected once. The sample in question was CD8+ T cells sorted from blood, obtained at week 24, from a patient treated with tofacitinib. These receptors were collected from a human donor with alopecia areata.

This clone appeared a single time. CDR3 nucleotides: TGTGCCAGCAGCCTCGACTCAGTGGCCCAGTACTTC. Translation: CASSLDSVAQYF. The chain couples TRBV14 to TRBJ2-5, with D hard to call. Germline CDR1 and CDR2: SGHDN and FVKESK. With 4 bases removed from V and 9 bases from J, the gap between germline ends came to 12 bases. The CDR3 contains 12 residues.

V gene TRBV9 combines with J gene TRBJ2-7; D could derive from TRBD1 or TRBD2 (6 bases each). Trimming stripped 4 bases from V and 3 bases from J, with 14 bases between. Germline values: CDR1 SGDLS, CDR2 YYNGEE. This CDR3 has 14 residues. CDR3: CASSHTGTGYEQYF. In DNA form, the CDR3 reads TGTGCCAGCAGCCATACAGGGACTGGCTACGAGCAGTACTTC.

This clone came up a few times. CDR3 nucleotides: TGCAGCATAACCGGGACTAGCGGTACCTACGAGCAGTACTTC. This translates into CSITGTSGTYEQYF. V is TRBV29-1 and J is TRBJ2-7; 11 bases match TRBD2. After removal of 8 bases from V and 2 bases from J, the junction contained 8 bases not matched to a gene. The germline CDR1 and CDR2 sequences are SQVTM and ANQGSEA. The CDR3 runs to 14 residues.

This rearrangement joins TRBV30 to TRBJ2-1; 10 bases fit TRBD2. CDR3 length equals 13 residues. V lost 5 bases, J lost 6 bases, and 4 bases stayed unmatched. Germline V gene sequence: CDR1 GTSNPN, CDR2 SVGIG (reference sequence). CDR3 sequence (DNA): TGTGCCTGGCAACTAGCGGGGCCCAATGAGCAGTTCTTC. Encoded protein: CAWQLAGPNEQFF.

The chain is built from TRBV28 and TRBJ1-5; D is undetermined. Trimming took off 5 bases at V and 6 bases at J, with 11 bases between the two ends. The germline V gene encodes CDR1 MDHEN and CDR2 SYDVKM. CDR3 size: 13 residues. CDR3 nucleotide sequence: TGTGCCAGCAGTCGAACACGACGTCAGCCCCAGCATTTT. It is translated as CASSRTRRQPQHF.

In DNA, the CDR3 is TGTGCCAGCAGCGGTTGGGGGGCGGGAGGTGGAGAGACCCAGTACTTC. Its translation: CASSGWGAGGGETQYF. The chain combines TRBV5-4 with TRBJ2-5; TRBD2 matches 8 bases. This CDR3 spans 16 amino acids. Germline lookup yields CDR1 SGHNT and CDR2 YYREEE (reference sequence). With V trimmed by 4 bases and J by 4 bases, 12 bases remained unmatched.

CDR3 nucleotides: TGTGCCAGCAGCTATGATCCGCGTAGGGAAAAACTGTTTTTT. This gives the protein CASSYDPRREKLFF. The chain links TRBV7-9 to TRBJ1-4; D not certain. CDR1 is SEHNR and CDR2 is FQNEAQ in the germline V gene (reference sequence). With 4 bases removed from V and 8 bases from J, the gap between germline ends came to 14 bases. This CDR3 has 14 residues. The entire variable domain, with the rest obtained from reference TRBV7-9 and TRBJ1-4, is as follows: DTGVSQNPRHKITKRGQNVTFRCDPISEHNRLYWYRQTLGQGPEFLTYFQNEAQLEKSRLLSDRFSAERPKGSFSTLEIQRTEQGDSAMYLCASSYDPRREKLFFGSGTQLSVL.

The rearrangement links TRBV21-1 to TRBJ1-2. TRBV21-1 is classified as a pseudogene. The CDR3 has 13 amino acids. The DNA for the CDR3 is TGTGCCAGCCTCTCCTTCCTCGACTATGGCTACACCTTC. It specifies CASLSFLDYGYTF.

To note about this clone: This specimen includes other DNA sequences encoding the same CDR3. The chain couples TRBV7-2 to TRBJ2-1; D uncertain. V lost 3 bases, J lost 7 bases, and 4 bases lay in between. The CDR3 loop spans 11 amino acids. CDR1 and CDR2 (germline): SGHTA, FQGNSA. The CDR3 protein is CASSLGNEQFF. In nucleotides, the CDR3 is TGTGCCAGCAGCTTGGGTAATGAGCAGTTCTTC.

The chain links TRBV4-2 to TRBJ1-5; 7 bases map to TRBD1. V trimming: 6 bases; J trimming: 4 bases; junction bases outside the gene matches: 6. The CDR3 consists of 14 residues. Germline V gives CDR1 LGHNA, CDR2 YNFKEQ. The chain's CDR3 is CASSFGTANQPQHF. In nucleotides, the CDR3 is TGTGCCAGCAGTTTCGGGACAGCTAATCAGCCCCAGCATTTT.

This clone appeared a few times. The sample carries other DNA sequences with the same CDR3. The chain couples TRBV27 to TRBJ2-6; D unclear. Trimming stripped 5 bases from V and 0 bases from J, with 2 bases between. Germline V gives CDR1 MNHEY, CDR2 SMNVEV (reference sequence). CDR3 length: 13 amino acids. Here the CDR3 reads CASSPSGANVLTF. The CDR3 bases are TGTGCCAGCAGTCCCTCTGGGGCCAACGTCCTGACTTTC.

This chain uses TRBV7-8 with TRBJ2-7, with 10 bases that match TRBD1. This CDR3 has 14 residues. Germline values: CDR1 SGHVS, CDR2 FQNEAQ. J gave up 6 bases and V 3 bases, and 5 bases lay outside the gene matches. DNA for the CDR3: TGTGCCAGCAGCTTTGGACAGGGGGGGATCGAGCAGTACTTC. Translated, it gives CASSFGQGGIEQYF.

V usage is TRBV2 and J usage is TRBJ2-3; no reliable D call. The germline V and J ends were trimmed by 4 bases and 3 bases, with 11 bases remaining between them. CDR1 is SNHLY, CDR2 FYNNEI, per germline. The CDR3 runs to 14 residues. This CDR3 reads CASSVPSFTDTQYF. CDR3 DNA sequence: TGTGCCAGCAGTGTCCCGAGTTTTACAGATACGCAGTATTTT.

In its sample, this clone was seen a few times. The chain uses TRBV7-8 and TRBJ2-3; possible D gene TRBD2, 6 bases. Germline lookup yields CDR1 SGHVS and CDR2 FQNEAQ. The V gene lost 5 bases and the J gene lost 0 bases, with 18 bases spanning the gap. The CDR3 contains 17 residues. The CDR3: CASSGEAGVTSTDTQYF. The CDR3 region has the DNA TGTGCCAGCAGCGGGGAGGCTGGGGTAACTAGCACAGATACGCAGTATTTT.

This clone has just a few counts. The chain couples TRBV29-1 to TRBJ1-1; perhaps TRBD1 as D (6 bases). V lost 6 bases, J lost 5 bases, and 10 bases lay in between. CDR1 SQVTM and CDR2 ANQGSEA come from the germline V gene. This CDR3 is 11 amino acids long. DNA of the CDR3: TGCAGCGTAGGAACAGGGACTGAAGCTTTCTTT. It specifies CSVGTGTEAFF.

This clone was seen ten or more times. CDR3 DNA: TGTGCCAGCAGCTTGTATGGCGGGGGGAACTACGAGCAGTACTTC. Translating it yields CASSLYGGGNYEQYF. This chain joins TRBV7-2 and TRBJ2-7; the match to TRBD2 covers 8 bases. With 3 bases clipped from V and 3 bases from J, the junction kept 7 bases outside the gene matches. This CDR3 region has 15 residues. The germline V gene encodes CDR1 SGHTA and CDR2 FQGNSA.

In its sample, this clone was seen a few times. The chain is built from TRBV29-1 and TRBJ2-2; D possibly matches TRBD1 or TRBD2 (6 bases each). The length of the CDR3 is 13 residues. Germline V lookup: CDR1 SQVTM, CDR2 ANQGSEA. V lost 4 bases and J 5 bases, leaving 11 bases between the germline ends. The CDR3 sequence: CSVGLGGTGELFF. The CDR3 DNA reads TGCAGCGTTGGTCTAGGGGGGACCGGGGAGCTGTTTTTT.

This clone was found a few times. The chain links TRBV30 to TRBJ1-3, with D possibly being TRBD1 (6 bases). Trimming removed 5 bases at V and 2 bases at J, with 7 bases between. Germline CDR1 reads GTSNPN; CDR2 reads SVGIG (reference sequence). The CDR3 totals 12 residues. CDR3 nucleotide sequence: TGTGCCTGGCAGGGGACTGGAAACACCATATATTTT. It yields the protein CAWQGTGNTIYF.

The rearrangement links TRBV6-5 to TRBJ1-5, with 10 bases lining up with TRBD1. V lost 5 bases and J lost 6; bases outside the gene matches: 4. CDR1 is MNHEY, CDR2 SVGAGI, per germline. The CDR3 loop spans 14 amino acids. The CDR3 is CASSGTGESQPQHF. CDR3 sequence (DNA): TGTGCCAGCAGTGGGACAGGGGAGAGTCAGCCCCAGCATTTT.

The chain uses TRBV29-1 and TRBJ2-1, with 11 bases fitting TRBD2. This CDR3 has 15 residues. The germline CDR1 and CDR2 sequences are SQVTM and ANQGSEA. V trimming: 4 bases; J trimming: 6 bases; junction bases outside the gene matches: 8. The CDR3 bases are TGCAGCGTTGGACTAGCGGGAAACCTATTCAATGAGCAGTTCTTC. As protein: CSVGLAGNLFNEQFF.

This clone was counted only a few times. The rearrangement links TRBV4-1 to TRBJ2-7; 9 positions agree with TRBD2. Germline V gene lookup returns CDR1 MGHRA and CDR2 YSYEKL. Trimming removed 6 bases from V and 5 bases from J; junction bases left unmatched: 17. The CDR3 contains 17 residues. CDR3 DNA: TGCGCCAGCAGAGCGATGGCTGGCCCGCCTAGCGGGAACGAGCAGTACTTC. This encodes CASRAMAGPPSGNEQYF.

This chain links TRBV7-2 with TRBJ2-3, with 8 nucleotides matching TRBD2. CDR3 size: 19 residues. Trimming at V came to 2 bases and at J to 2 bases, leaving 15 bases not matched to a gene. Germline lookup yields CDR1 SGHTA and CDR2 FQGNSA. As DNA, the CDR3 is TGTGCCAGCAGCTTAATCTCGGCGGGAGGAAACACCTACACAGATACGCAGTATTTT. It yields the protein CASSLISAGGNTYTDTQYF.

The chain uses TRBV9 and TRBJ2-2; D ambiguous. The CDR3 contains 12 residues. Deletions cut 4 bases from V and 7 bases from J, with 8 bases between. Germline V CDR1 and CDR2: SGDLS, YYNGEE. This CDR3 reads CASSTGLGELFF. The CDR3 bases are TGTGCCAGCAGCACCGGTCTCGGGGAGCTGTTTTTT.

This clone was counted only a few times. This chain links TRBV23-1 with TRBJ1-4; D is uncertain. TRBV23-1 counts as an open reading frame of uncertain function. V was trimmed by 4 bases and J by 5 bases, leaving 11 bases between them. The CDR3 runs 14 residues. The DNA for the CDR3 is TGCGCCAGCAGTCCAAGGAATTTGAATGAAAAACTGTTTTTT. Translating it yields CASSPRNLNEKLFF.

The chain is built from TRBV5-1 and TRBJ2-7; D remains ambiguous. The CDR3 totals 13 residues. The V gene lost 5 bases and the J gene lost 0 bases, with 9 bases spanning the gap. Germline CDR1 and CDR2: SGHRS and YFSETQ. The CDR3 here is CASRGSPSYEQYF. CDR3 DNA: TGCGCCAGCAGGGGATCCCCCTCCTACGAGCAGTACTTC.

This chain uses TRBV10-3 with TRBJ2-5, with TRBD2 matching 9 bases. Germline V gene sequence: CDR1 ENHRY, CDR2 SYGVKD. The CDR3 loop spans 15 amino acids. J was trimmed by 8 bases and V by 3 bases; bases with no gene match: 10. CDR3 sequence: CAISDAIAGVRTQYF. CDR3 bases: TGTGCCATCAGTGATGCAATAGCGGGAGTTCGAACCCAGTACTTC.

The chain combines TRBV9 with TRBJ2-1; 8 nucleotides line up with TRBD1. The CDR3 runs 15 residues. From germline, CDR1 is SGDLS and CDR2 YYNGEE. V lost 5 bases, J lost 9 bases, and 13 bases stayed unmatched. CDR3 in DNA: TGTGCCAGCAGTCGGGGGACAGGCCCGGCTGGTGAGCAGTTCTTC. Protein product: CASSRGTGPAGEQFF.

This rearrangement joins TRBV11-2 to TRBJ2-1, with D unclear. Per the germline V gene, CDR1 is SGHAT and CDR2 is FQNNGV. The V gene lost 6 bases and the J gene lost 7 bases, with 4 bases spanning the gap. This CDR3 has 10 residues. DNA for the CDR3: TGTGCCAGCAGTCGGAATGAGCAGTTCTTC. Residues: CASSRNEQFF.

This clone has only a few counts. This chain links TRBV11-2 with TRBJ1-2; D is unresolved. Germline V gene sequence: CDR1 SGHAT, CDR2 FQNNGV. The CDR3 extends over 14 amino acids. V lost 2 bases, J lost 6 bases, and 13 bases lay in between. The CDR3 DNA reads as TGTGCCAGCAGCTTACCCCCCGCCCAGGATGGCTACACCTTC. Amino acids: CASSLPPAQDGYTF.

Turning to this clone: This clone may be a read error of a much larger clone one base away. Within the sample, other DNA sequences also encode this same CDR3. The chain links TRBV13 to TRBJ1-2; a possible D gene is TRBD1 (5 bases). CDR3 length: 15 amino acids. Germline V gene data show CDR1 as PRHDT and CDR2 as FYEKMQ (reference sequence). DNA for the CDR3: TGTGCCAGCAGTGAAGAGGGGAAGCCTAACTACGGCTACACCTTC. It translates to CASSEEGKPNYGYTF.

This clone was found a few times. The chain couples TRBV19 to TRBJ1-1, with D maybe TRBD1 (5 bases). The CDR3 contains 15 residues. Germline V gene data show CDR1 as LNHDA and CDR2 as SQIVND (reference sequence). V gave up 4 bases and J gave up 1 base, with 13 bases separating them. CDR3 region: CASSTPGHKNTEAFF. The CDR3 DNA is TGTGCCAGTAGTACCCCGGGGCATAAGAACACTGAAGCTTTCTTT.

This clone showed up just once. The CDR3 reads CASSLGLAGGRKNEQFF. The CDR3, as DNA: TGTGCCAGCAGCCTGGGGCTAGCGGGAGGGAGGAAGAATGAGCAGTTCTTC. The chain joins TRBV27 to TRBJ2-1, with 12 bases that match TRBD2. The CDR3 sequence is 17 residues long. Looked up from germline, CDR1 is MNHEY and CDR2 is SMNVEV (reference sequence). J was trimmed by 7 bases and V by 6 bases; bases with no gene match: 13.